The entry below gives a single T cell receptor beta chain sequence along with its context. The sample belongs to a study of memory CD4+ T cells and cytomegalovirus serostatus. The sort gate was single viable CD3+CD4+CD8-CD45RO+ cells for memory CD4+ T cells. Sequencing used immunoSEQ multiplex PCR; TCRdb keeps in-frame clones, though not all of them. The sample has fewer than 40,000 clones, 79% seen once. This CDR3 region has 15 residues. Germline V gene data show CDR1 as MNHNS and CDR2 as SASEGT. V lost 2 bases and J lost 4, with 14 bases in between. This receptor was taken from an adult in good health and CMV-seropositive. Sequencing was performed on memory CD4+ T cells from blood. The V and J genes are TRBV6-1 and TRBJ1-1; the D is unclear. The CDR3 here is CASSELPSEGTEAFF. The CDR3 coding sequence is TGTGCCAGCAGTGAACTCCCCTCAGAGGGCACTGAAGCTTTCTTT.